A selection of T cell receptor beta chains follows, all from one sample in a study of T cells in Graves' hyperthyroidism and ophthalmopathy. TCRdb re-derived calls from the multiplex PCR reads in MiXCR, one entry per CDR3 protein. Of around 690,000 distinct CDR3 sequences in the sample, roughly 17% were seen once. Sample: blood. These receptors were collected from a man in his forties or fifties with Graves' hyperthyroidism. CDR3s include the opening cysteine and the closing phenylalanine or tryptophan. The D gene is left open where the match is weak. Clone size is stated in some rows and not others, as once, few, many or a class when expanded.

TRBJ2-5,TRBV4-1,TRBD1,few,CASSQPGQGIGTQYF,TGCGCCAGCAGCCAGCCGGGACAGGGTATCGGGACCCAGTACTTC
TRBJ2-7,TRBV28,TRBD2,few,CASRRLLAGSEEQYF,TGTGCCAGCAGACGACTACTAGCGGGATCGGAGGAGCAGTACTTC
TRBJ2-2,TRBV28,-,many,CASERSAPNTGELFF,TGTGCCAGCGAACGAAGTGCCCCGAACACCGGGGAGCTGTTTTTT
TRBJ2-1,TRBV20-1,-,few,CSARAVASRAGVSEQFF,TGCAGTGCTAGAGCCGTGGCGTCGAGGGCCGGGGTCTCCGAGCAGTTCTTC
TRBJ1-2,TRBV11-1,TRBD1,many,CASSHRPGTGAAKYGYTF,TGTGCCAGCAGCCACCGACCCGGGACAGGGGCCGCGAAATATGGCTACACCTTC
TRBJ2-1,TRBV15,-,-,CATSRDSGLVGGNEQFF,TGTGCCACCAGCAGAGATTCCGGCCTAGTCGGTGGGAATGAGCAGTTCTTC
TRBJ2-1,TRBV5-5,-,many,CASSLEAPQGFNEQFF,TGTGCCAGCAGCTTGGAGGCCCCACAGGGCTTCAATGAGCAGTTCTTC
TRBJ2-5,TRBV30,-,-,CAWSVPAGKETQYF,TGTGCCTGGAGTGTACCTGCAGGGAAAGAGACCCAGTACTTC
TRBJ2-7,TRBV12-3/TRBV12-4,-,many,CASSQGRAYEQYF,TGTGCCAGCAGCCAGGGGAGGGCCTACGAGCAGTACTTC
TRBJ1-1,TRBV3-1,-,many,CASSQVKGRNTEAFF,TGTGCCAGCAGCCAAGTGAAAGGACGGAACACTGAAGCTTTCTTT
TRBJ1-4,TRBV5-4,-,-,CASSFAKGEKLFF,TGTGCCAGCAGCTTCGCCAAGGGTGAAAAACTGTTTTTT
TRBJ2-5,TRBV10-3,-,many,CAISDGGYQETQYF,TGTGCCATCAGTGATGGCGGGTACCAAGAGACCCAGTACTTC
TRBJ1-2,TRBV19,-,-,CASSMEGGYTF,TGTGCCAGTAGTATGGAAGGCGGCTACACCTTC
TRBJ2-2,TRBV24-1,-,-,CATSPNHHSTGELFF,TGTGCCACCAGTCCCAACCACCATAGCACCGGGGAGCTGTTTTTT
TRBJ1-5,TRBV6-1,-,-,CASRRMTTYSNQPQHF,TGTGCCAGCAGACGAATGACAACTTATAGCAATCAGCCCCAGCATTTT
TRBJ1-1,TRBV5-4,-,few,CASRSGQNTEAFF,TGTGCCAGCAGATCCGGACAAAACACTGAAGCTTTCTTT
TRBJ2-1,TRBV19,-,few,CASSIESKRYNEQFF,TGTGCCAGTAGTATAGAGAGTAAGCGTTACAATGAGCAGTTCTTC
TRBJ1-2,TRBV24-1,-,many,CATSEGPPGGYTF,TGTGCCACCAGTGAAGGACCCCCGGGCGGCTACACCTTC
TRBJ2-1,TRBV27,TRBD2,many,CASSLFAKGSSGSRYNEQFF,TGTGCCAGCAGTTTATTTGCCAAGGGGTCTAGCGGGAGTAGATACAATGAGCAGTTCTTC
TRBJ1-2,TRBV3-1,-,many,CASSQQGSSYGYTF,TGTGCCAGCAGCCAACAGGGGTCCAGCTATGGCTACACCTTC
TRBJ2-5,TRBV11-2,-,many,CASSGYQETQYF,TGTGCCAGCAGCGGGTACCAAGAGACCCAGTACTTC
TRBJ1-1,TRBV12-3/TRBV12-4,-,-,CATRTPGTEAFF,TGTGCCACTCGGACCCCGGGCACTGAAGCTTTCTTT
TRBJ1-2,TRBV2,-,many,CASSVTGRYTF,TGTGCCAGCAGTGTTACAGGGCGTTACACCTTC
TRBJ2-7,TRBV3-1,TRBD2,many,CASSEGLAGEVYEQYF,TGTGCCAGCAGCGAGGGACTAGCGGGAGAAGTCTACGAGCAGTACTTC
TRBJ1-2,TRBV28,-,many,CASSLPTPGRNYGYTF,TGTGCCAGCAGCTTACCAACCCCGGGACGTAACTATGGCTACACCTTC
TRBJ2-1,TRBV13,-,many,CASSSRGHSYNEQFF,TGTGCCAGCAGCTCGCGGGGGCACTCCTACAATGAGCAGTTCTTC
TRBJ2-7,TRBV7-9,TRBD1,many,CASSLAGTGGGEQYF,TGTGCCAGCAGCTTAGCCGGGACAGGGGGCGGCGAGCAGTACTTC
TRBJ2-3,TRBV18,TRBD2,many,CASSRSTSGASPTDTQYF,TGTGCCAGCTCACGATCGACTAGCGGAGCGTCCCCCACAGATACGCAGTATTTT
TRBJ1-1,TRBV20-1,-,-,CSARSDRTSTEAFF,TGCAGTGCTAGATCTGACAGGACGAGCACTGAAGCTTTCTTT
TRBJ2-3,TRBV12-3/TRBV12-4,-,few,CASGKDTQYF,TGTGCCAGCGGCAAAGATACGCAGTATTTT
TRBJ2-3,TRBV20-1,-,few,CSARDFRSTDTQYF,TGCAGTGCTAGAGATTTCAGGAGCACAGATACGCAGTATTTT
TRBJ1-5,TRBV5-1,-,many,CASSLDGGRNQPQHF,TGCGCCAGCAGCTTGGACGGGGGTAGGAATCAGCCCCAGCATTTT
TRBJ1-1,TRBV4-1,TRBD1,-,CATSLSQGLNTEAFF,TGCGCCACCTCGCTTTCACAGGGGCTGAACACTGAAGCTTTCTTT
TRBJ1-5,TRBV27,TRBD1,many,CATIDRERMRYQPQHF,TGTGCCACCATTGACAGGGAACGAATGCGGTATCAGCCCCAGCATTTT
TRBJ2-6,TRBV20-1,-,-,CSASHGASGANVLTF,TGCAGTGCTAGTCATGGGGCCTCTGGGGCCAACGTCCTGACTTTC
TRBJ1-1,TRBV11-2,TRBD1,-,CASSLGPGQGREGGLGNAFF,TGTGCCAGCAGCTTAGGCCCGGGACAGGGGCGCGAAGGTGGTCTAGGGAACGCTTTCTTT
TRBJ1-1,TRBV11-2,-,many,CASSLSVQGTEAFF,TGTGCCAGCAGCTTAAGCGTCCAGGGGACTGAAGCTTTCTTT
TRBJ1-1,TRBV11-1,TRBD1,many,CASSPLNSDRGQAEAFF,TGTGCCAGCAGCCCATTAAATTCGGACAGGGGGCAGGCTGAAGCTTTCTTT
TRBJ2-7,TRBV3-1,-,few,CASSPAWGAAYEQYF,TGTGCCAGCAGCCCAGCTTGGGGGGCGGCCTACGAGCAGTACTTC
TRBJ2-6,TRBV14,-,-,CASSQDRWGISGANVLTF,TGTGCCAGCAGCCAAGATCGATGGGGGATCTCTGGGGCCAACGTCCTGACTTTC
TRBJ2-7,TRBV11-2,-,many,CASSLVSDSYEQYF,TGTGCCAGCAGCTTAGTAAGCGACTCCTACGAGCAGTACTTC
TRBJ1-4,TRBV6-2/TRBV6-3,TRBD1,-,CASREFGTGLRKPFF,TGTGCCAGCAGGGAATTCGGGACAGGGTTACGAAAACCGTTTTTT
TRBJ1-5,TRBV6-1,TRBD1,many,CASSGRTGRNRSNQPQHF,TGTGCCAGCAGTGGCCGGACAGGACGGAATAGGAGCAATCAGCCCCAGCATTTT
TRBJ2-3,TRBV7-2,-,few,CASSLVRVAASTDTQYF,TGTGCCAGCAGCTTAGTACGGGTAGCGGCTAGCACAGATACGCAGTATTTT
TRBJ2-6,TRBV11-2,-,many,CASSPVGGANVLTF,TGTGCCAGCAGCCCGGTGGGGGGGGCCAACGTCCTGACTTTC
TRBJ2-1,TRBV2,-,many,CAVTDGQSYNEQFF,TGTGCCGTTACAGACGGACAGTCCTACAATGAGCAGTTCTTC
TRBJ2-7,TRBV5-8,-,many,CASSWRQLLSYEQYF,TGTGCCAGCAGCTGGAGACAGCTACTCTCCTACGAGCAGTACTTC
TRBJ2-7,TRBV20-1,-,many,CSAHPQGIALYEQYF,TGCAGTGCCCACCCTCAGGGGATCGCGCTCTACGAGCAGTACTTC
TRBJ2-3,TRBV10-3,TRBD2,-,CAISESLAGGPSGDTQYF,TGTGCCATCAGTGAGTCTCTAGCGGGAGGGCCGTCAGGAGATACGCAGTATTTT